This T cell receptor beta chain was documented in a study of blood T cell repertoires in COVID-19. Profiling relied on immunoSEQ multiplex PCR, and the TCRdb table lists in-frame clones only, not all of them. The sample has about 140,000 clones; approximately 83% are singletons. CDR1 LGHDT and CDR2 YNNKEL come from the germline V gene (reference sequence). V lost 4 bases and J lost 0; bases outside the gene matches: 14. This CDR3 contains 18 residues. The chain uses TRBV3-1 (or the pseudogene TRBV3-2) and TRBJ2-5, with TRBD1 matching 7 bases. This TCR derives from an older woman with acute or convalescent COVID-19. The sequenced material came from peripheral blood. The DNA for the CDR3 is TGTGCCAGCAGCCGCCGGGACAGCGGCCAAGTCTACCAAGAGACCCAGTACTTC. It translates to CASSRRDSGQVYQETQYF.